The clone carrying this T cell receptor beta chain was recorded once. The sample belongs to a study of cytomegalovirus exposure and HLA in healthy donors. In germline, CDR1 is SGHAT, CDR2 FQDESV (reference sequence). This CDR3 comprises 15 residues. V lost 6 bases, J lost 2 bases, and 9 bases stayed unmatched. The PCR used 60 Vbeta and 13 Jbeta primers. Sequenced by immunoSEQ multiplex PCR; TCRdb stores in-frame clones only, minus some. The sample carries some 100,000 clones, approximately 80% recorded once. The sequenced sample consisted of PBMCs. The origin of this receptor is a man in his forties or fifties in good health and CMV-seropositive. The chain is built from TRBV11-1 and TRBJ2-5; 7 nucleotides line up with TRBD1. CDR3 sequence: CASSHAGGLQETQYF. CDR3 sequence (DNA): TGTGCCAGCAGTCACGCAGGGGGTTTGCAAGAGACCCAGTACTTC.